This note documents a single TCR beta chain sequence. This record belongs to a study of blood T cell repertoires in COVID-19. At the level of the study: T cells, B-cell-depleted T cells, or PBMCs supplied cDNA or gDNA.

In the original analysis: Researchers report that nucleated cell counts were estimated from reference gene primer amplification. Profiling relied on immunoSEQ multiplex PCR, and the TCRdb table lists in-frame clones only, not all of them. The V and J calls and clone size were taken over from that table, and D and trimming were inferred from the DNA. This sample yields some 97,000 clones, of which approximately 85% are seen a single time; 6.5% belongs to the top ten. V lost 4 bases and J 10 bases, leaving 30 bases between the germline ends. This CDR3 is built from 18 residues. Sequencing was done on a sample of peripheral blood. The receptor comes from a woman between 55 and 75 years old with acute or convalescent COVID-19. J is TRBJ2-1 and V is TRBV5-3; D is unresolved. TRBV5-3 is an ORF; its function is uncertain. The CDR3: CARSQTLHSPPFLREQFF. For the CDR3, the DNA is TGTGCCAGAAGCCAGACCCTCCACAGTCCCCCCTTCCTTAGGGAGCAGTTCTTC.